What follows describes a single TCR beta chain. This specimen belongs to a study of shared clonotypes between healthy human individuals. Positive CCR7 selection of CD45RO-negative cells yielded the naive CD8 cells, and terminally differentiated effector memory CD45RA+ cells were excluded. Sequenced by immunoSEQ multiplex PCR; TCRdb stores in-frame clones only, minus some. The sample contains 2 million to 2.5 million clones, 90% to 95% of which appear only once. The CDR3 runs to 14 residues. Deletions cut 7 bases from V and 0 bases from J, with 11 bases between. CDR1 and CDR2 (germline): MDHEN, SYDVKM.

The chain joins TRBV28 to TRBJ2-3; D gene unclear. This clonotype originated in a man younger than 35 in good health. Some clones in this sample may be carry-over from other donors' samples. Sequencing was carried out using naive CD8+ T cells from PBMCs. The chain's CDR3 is CASMSMGSTDTQYF. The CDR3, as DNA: TGTGCCAGCATGAGCATGGGCAGCACAGATACGCAGTATTTT.